This T cell receptor beta chain originates from a study of technical replicates of blood from several donors. Concerning this clone itself: Distinct nucleotide sequences in the sample also encode this CDR3.

Trimming removed 3 bases from V and 7 bases from J; junction bases left unmatched: 2. The CDR3 extends over 14 amino acids. The V gene's germline CDR1 is SGHRS and CDR2 YFSETQ. TCRdb keeps only in-frame clones here, not all; method: immunoSEQ multiplex PCR. Found here are roughly 100,000 clones, 90% to 97% of them singletons; the top ten hold roughly 0.22%. The TCR was taken from a human donor in good health. The chain uses TRBV5-1 and TRBJ1-6; 9 bases are shared with TRBD1. The sample comprised T cells isolated from PBMCs. CDR3 in amino acids: CASSSGQGNSPLHF. The CDR3 coding sequence is TGCGCCAGCAGCTCTGGACAGGGGAATTCACCCCTCCACTTT.